The 32 T cell receptor beta chains given below trace back to one sample, sequenced in a study of blood T cell repertoires in COVID-19. Data came from immunoSEQ multiplex PCR; TCRdb stores just in-frame clones and leaves some out. The sample holds around 220,000 clones, roughly four fifths seen once. The sequencing input was peripheral blood. Receptor source: a woman aged 80 or older with COVID-19, enrolled during active disease.

This chain links TRBV3-1 (or the pseudogene TRBV3-2) with TRBJ1-1; a possible D gene is TRBD1 (6 bases). Germline V gives CDR1 LGHDT, CDR2 YNNKEL (reference sequence). Trimming stripped 4 bases from V and 5 bases from J, with 11 bases between. The CDR3 is made up of 13 amino acids. Here the CDR3 DNA reads TGTGCCAGCAGCCGAACCGGACAGACTGAAGCTTTCTTT. Protein: CASSRTGQTEAFF.

This chain links TRBV2 with TRBJ2-3; tentatively, D is TRBD2 (6 bases). This CDR3 has 14 residues. Germline V CDR1 and CDR2: SNHLY, FYNNEI. V lost 8 bases to trimming and J lost 2 bases, with 14 bases between them. CDR3 coding DNA: TGTGCCAGCGCCCGGCAGGGACTCACAGATACGCAGTATTTT. Amino acids: CASARQGLTDTQYF.

The chain links TRBV18 to TRBJ1-4; 9 bases agree with TRBD1. This CDR3 region has 15 residues. From germline, CDR1 is KGHSH and CDR2 LQKENI. V lost 6 bases to trimming and J lost 5 bases; unmatched junction nucleotides: 7. In DNA, the CDR3 is TGTGCCAGCTCCCCTCTCGGGACAGGGAATGAAAAACTGTTTTTT. Residues: CASSPLGTGNEKLFF.

The chain joins TRBV27 to TRBJ2-3; possibly TRBD2 for D (5 bases). The germline V and J ends were trimmed by 5 bases and 0 bases, with 12 bases remaining between them. The CDR3 spans 15 residues. Germline-derived CDR1 and CDR2 are MNHEY and SMNVEV (reference sequence). The CDR3 coding sequence is TGTGCCAGCAGTCATATACGGACTAGCACAGATACGCAGTATTTT. It encodes CASSHIRTSTDTQYF.

This clone showed up just a few times. The chain uses TRBV19 and TRBJ1-2, with 9 bases fitting TRBD1. Unmatched junction bases numbered 3, after V lost 6 bases and J lost 4 bases. CDR3 length equals 13 residues. Germline assignment: CDR1 LNHDA and CDR2 SQIVND (reference sequence). The CDR3 sequence is CASRDRGRYGYTF. The CDR3 coding sequence is TGTGCCAGTAGGGACAGGGGACGCTATGGCTACACCTTC.

The V call is TRBV5-1, the J call TRBJ2-3, with D possibly being TRBD2 (6 bases). Per germline, CDR1 SGHRS and CDR2 YFSETQ. The CDR3 totals 15 residues. Deletions cut 4 bases from V and 2 bases from J, with 14 bases between. The CDR3 loop reads CASSPRDSHTDTQYF. DNA of the CDR3: TGCGCCAGCAGCCCCAGGGACTCCCACACAGATACGCAGTATTTT.

This clone was counted a single time. This sequence joins TRBV27 and TRBJ1-6; D is uncertain. V lost 3 bases and J 4 bases, leaving 4 bases between the germline ends. The CDR3 runs 13 residues. The germline V gene encodes CDR1 MNHEY and CDR2 SMNVEV (reference sequence). In nucleotides, the CDR3 is TGTGCCAGCAGTTTCGGTTATAATTCACCCCTCCACTTT. This codes for CASSFGYNSPLHF.

This clone was counted between two and nine times. V usage is TRBV5-1 and J usage is TRBJ2-1; 14 bases are a match to TRBD2. Germline V gene lookup returns CDR1 SGHRS and CDR2 YFSETQ. This CDR3 is built from 16 residues. J gave up 7 bases and V 6 bases, and 9 bases lay outside the gene matches. The CDR3 spells CASTLVTSGRANEQFF. For the CDR3, the DNA is TGCGCCAGCACCCTGGTGACTAGCGGGAGGGCAAATGAGCAGTTCTTC.

The V gene is TRBV18, the J gene TRBJ2-3; D gene uncertain. The CDR3 totals 11 residues. The germline V gene encodes CDR1 KGHSH and CDR2 LQKENI. Between the trimmed V and J ends, which lost 4 bases and 5 bases, there was a span of 4 bases. CDR3 nucleotide sequence: TGTGCCAGCTCACGTCAAGATACGCAGTATTTT. It is translated as CASSRQDTQYF.

The chain couples TRBV28 to TRBJ2-7; unclear D gene. The V and J ends lost 8 bases and 4 bases respectively, with 18 bases between them. This CDR3 is built from 14 residues. From germline, CDR1 is MDHEN and CDR2 SYDVKM. CDR3 region: CASQPRPTKYEQYF. CDR3 nucleotides: TGTGCCAGCCAACCTAGACCTACAAAGTACGAGCAGTACTTC.

The chain uses TRBV5-1 and TRBJ2-7, with D maybe TRBD2 (6 bases). Germline V gene sequence: CDR1 SGHRS, CDR2 YFSETQ. V was shortened by 3 bases and J by 4 bases, with 14 bases between the two germline ends. There are 14 residues in the CDR3. CDR3 sequence reads: CASSSLASSYEQYF. In nucleotides, the CDR3 is TGCGCCAGCAGCTCACTAGCCTCTTCTTACGAGCAGTACTTC.

The chain carries TRBV2 and TRBJ2-7; possible D gene TRBD1, 6 bases. Germline-derived CDR1 and CDR2 are SNHLY and FYNNEI. The V and J ends lost 9 bases and 0 bases respectively, with 15 bases between them. CDR3 length: 14 amino acids. CDR3 coding DNA: TGTGCCAGTACGCGCCGGGACAACTCCTACGAGCAGTACTTC. Residues: CASTRRDNSYEQYF.

This rearrangement joins TRBV7-8 to TRBJ1-1; no firm D call. The germline gives CDR1 SGHVS, CDR2 FQNEAQ. The CDR3 spans 13 residues. Trimming pared 3 bases from V and 4 bases from J, leaving 9 bases between. The CDR3 region has the DNA TGTGCCAGCAGCTTGTCCAGGCTCACTGAAGCTTTCTTT. Its protein product is CASSLSRLTEAFF.

This clone was seen only a few times. The chain has TRBV7-9 and TRBJ1-2, with 9 bases that match TRBD1. V was clipped by 6 bases and J by 7 bases; unmatched bases: 9. The CDR3 is made up of 14 amino acids. Germline CDR1 is SEHNR and CDR2 is FQNEAQ (reference sequence). The CDR3 nucleotides read TGTGCCAGCAGGTTCCTCCGGGACAGGGCTGGCTACACCTTC. This encodes CASRFLRDRAGYTF.

This clone was seen only once. V is TRBV19 and J is TRBJ1-5, with 10 bases fitting TRBD1. The CDR3 is 16 amino acids. Unmatched junction bases numbered 12, after V lost 5 bases and J lost 8 bases. Germline V gene lookup returns CDR1 LNHDA and CDR2 SQIVND (reference sequence). The CDR3 sequence: CASSVSRDRGSKPQHF. The CDR3 DNA is TGTGCCAGTAGTGTCTCCCGGGACAGGGGCTCAAAGCCCCAGCATTTT.

CDR3 residues: CASSEALQGTGKLFF. Here the CDR3 DNA reads TGTGCCAGCAGTGAAGCGCTTCAGGGCACAGGGAAACTGTTTTTT. This chain connects TRBV2 to TRBJ1-4, with D possibly matching TRBD1 (6 bases). V dropped 0 bases and J dropped 11 bases, with 16 bases sitting between them. The CDR3 length is 15 residues. Germline V gene data show CDR1 as SNHLY and CDR2 as FYNNEI.

The CDR3 DNA sequence: TGTGCCAGCAGCTTAAGGGCACGGGGGACAGGGGTCTACGAGCAGTACTTC. It translates to CASSLRARGTGVYEQYF. The chain uses TRBV11-2 and TRBJ2-7; TRBD1 agrees at 10 bases. This CDR3 region has 17 residues. Trimming at V came to 2 bases and at J to 3 bases, leaving 10 bases not matched to a gene. CDR1 is SGHAT, CDR2 FQNNGV, per germline.

The chain employs TRBV7-9 and TRBJ2-2; D not resolved. With 5 bases removed from V and 7 bases from J, the gap between germline ends came to 11 bases. The CDR3 is made up of 13 amino acids. Germline V gene lookup returns CDR1 SEHNR and CDR2 FQNEAQ (reference sequence). Here the CDR3 reads CASSPHAIGELFF. The CDR3 nucleotides read TGTGCCAGCAGCCCTCATGCGATCGGGGAGCTGTTTTTT. Complete variable domain (other parts from reference TRBV7-9 and TRBJ2-2): DTGVSQNPRHKITKRGQNVTFRCDPISEHNRLYWYRQTLGQGPEFLTYFQNEAQLEKSRLLSDRFSAERPKGSFSTLEIQRTEQGDSAMYLCASSPHAIGELFFGEGSRLTVL.

This clone was seen just once. The chain recombines TRBV7-2 with TRBJ2-1; 8 bases fit TRBD2. This CDR3 is built from 15 residues. In germline, CDR1 is SGHTA, CDR2 FQGNSA. V trimming: 5 bases; J trimming: 7 bases; junction bases outside the gene matches: 10. The CDR3 nucleotides read TGTGCCAGCAGCCACGTGAGCGGGAGAGGAAATGAGCAGTTCTTC. Its translation is CASSHVSGRGNEQFF. The full variable domain, rest sourced from reference TRBV7-2 and TRBJ2-1, is GAGVSQSPSNKVTEKGKDVELRCDPISGHTALYWYRQSLGQGLEFLIYFQGNSAPDKSGLPSDRFSAERTGGSVSTLTIQRTQQEDSAVYLCASSHVSGRGNEQFFGPGTRLTVL.

The V gene is TRBV28, the J gene TRBJ2-7, with a tentative D call TRBD2 (6 bases). The CDR3 has 11 amino acids. Germline V gene data show CDR1 as MDHEN and CDR2 as SYDVKM. V was shortened by 9 bases and J by 7 bases, with 13 bases between the two germline ends. The CDR3 DNA sequence: TGTGCCAGTGCGGGGTGGGGGGAGCAGTACTTC. Protein: CASAGWGEQYF.

The chain employs TRBV6-5 and TRBJ1-3, with 7 bases identical to TRBD1. There are 14 residues in the CDR3. Germline trimming cut 0 bases from V and 8 bases from J; bases unmatched to any gene: 4. Germline V lookup: CDR1 MNHEY, CDR2 SVGAGI. In DNA form, the CDR3 reads TGTGCCAGCAGTTACTCGACAGGGCATTACACCATATATTTT. Translating it yields CASSYSTGHYTIYF.

V usage is TRBV2 and J usage is TRBJ1-2; D gene unclear. The CDR3 has 12 amino acids. V lost 9 bases and J lost 2, with 10 bases in between. In germline, CDR1 is SNHLY, CDR2 FYNNEI. The CDR3 sequence: CASHRSNYGYTF. The CDR3, as DNA: TGTGCCAGTCACCGGAGCAACTATGGCTACACCTTC.

The CDR3 DNA reads TGTGCCAGCAGTTACGGACAGGCCACCGGGGCCAACGTCCTGACTTTC. It yields the protein CASSYGQATGANVLTF. This chain connects TRBV6-2 or TRBV6-3 to TRBJ2-6; 7 bases line up with TRBD1. The V segment lost 2 bases and the J segment 4 bases; nucleotides outside the gene matches: 5. The CDR3 totals 16 residues. The germline V gene has CDR1 MNHEY and CDR2 SVGEGT.

The J gene is TRBJ1-6, the V gene TRBV19; D is possibly TRBD1 (5 bases). CDR1 and CDR2 (germline): LNHDA, SQIVND (reference sequence). Trimming shortened V by 7 bases and J by 3 bases, and 10 bases separated the two germline ends. The CDR3 covers 14 residues. The CDR3 region is CASNTGFYNSPLHF. Here the CDR3 DNA reads TGTGCCAGTAACACAGGATTCTATAATTCACCCCTCCACTTT.

J is TRBJ2-5 and V is TRBV18, with no clear D. Germline V gene data show CDR1 as KGHSH and CDR2 as LQKENI. The V end lost 1 base, the J end lost 1 base, and 10 bases lay between the germline ends. The CDR3 extends over 15 amino acids. The CDR3 DNA sequence: TGTGCCAGCTCACCACTTTCTTCAGGCCAAGAGACCCAGTACTTC. It specifies CASSPLSSGQETQYF.

This chain links TRBV6-6 with TRBJ1-5; D uncertain. CDR1 is MNHNY and CDR2 is SVGAGI in the germline V gene (reference sequence). Trimming left V 2 bases short and J 8 bases short, with 13 bases between. This CDR3 is 14 amino acids long. The chain's CDR3 is CASSYRDSSEPQHF. Written as DNA, the CDR3 is TGTGCCAGCAGTTACCGCGACTCTTCGGAGCCCCAGCATTTT.

The chain uses TRBV19 and TRBJ1-5, with 7 positions matching TRBD1. In germline, CDR1 is LNHDA, CDR2 SQIVND (reference sequence). Trimming removed 7 bases from V and 5 bases from J; junction bases left unmatched: 5. This CDR3 region has 13 residues. The chain's CDR3 is CASTGDSYQPQHF. CDR3 in DNA: TGTGCCAGTACTGGGGACAGCTATCAGCCCCAGCATTTT.

The rearrangement links TRBV7-2 to TRBJ2-1; D possibly corresponds to TRBD2 (6 bases). V lost 1 base, J lost 10 bases, and 11 bases lay in between. The germline V gene has CDR1 SGHTA and CDR2 FQGNSA. The length of the CDR3 is 13 residues. The CDR3 here is CASSLEAAGEQFF. The DNA for the CDR3 is TGTGCCAGCAGCTTAGAAGCTGCGGGGGAGCAGTTCTTC.

The chain links TRBV6-4 to TRBJ2-2; D perhaps matches TRBD1 (5 bases). Germline loops: CDR1 MRHNA, CDR2 SNTAGT. Trimming left V 5 bases short and J 3 bases short, with 10 bases between. CDR3 size: 14 residues. The DNA for the CDR3 is TGTGCCAGCAGTCTGCAGGGTGACACCGGGGAGCTGTTTTTT. Protein product: CASSLQGDTGELFF.

The chain employs TRBV28 and TRBJ2-7, with TRBD1 as a possible D gene (5 bases). V was shortened by 6 bases and J by 4 bases, with 16 bases between the two germline ends. The CDR3 covers 14 residues. The V gene's germline CDR1 is MDHEN and CDR2 SYDVKM. CDR3: CASRMTAAKYEQYF. CDR3 sequence (DNA): TGTGCCAGCAGGATGACAGCAGCCAAATACGAGCAGTACTTC.

The chain is built from TRBV6-5 and TRBJ1-1; 7 nucleotides line up with TRBD1. The V and J ends lost 5 bases and 0 bases, in that order; junction bases with no gene match: 3. This CDR3 has 14 amino acids. Looked up from germline, CDR1 is MNHEY and CDR2 is SVGAGI. CDR3 bases: TGTGCCAGCAGTCGGACAGGTTTGAACACTGAAGCTTTCTTT. Its translation: CASSRTGLNTEAFF.

The chain has TRBV5-4 and TRBJ2-2; tentative D call: TRBD2 (5 bases). Germline CDR1 reads SGHNT; CDR2 reads YYREEE (reference sequence). The CDR3 totals 17 residues. Trimming shortened V by 0 bases and J by 0 bases, and 12 bases separated the two germline ends. CDR3 in DNA: TGTGCCAGCAGCTTGGGGTTTGGAGGTACGAACACCGGGGAGCTGTTTTTT. Its translation: CASSLGFGGTNTGELFF.